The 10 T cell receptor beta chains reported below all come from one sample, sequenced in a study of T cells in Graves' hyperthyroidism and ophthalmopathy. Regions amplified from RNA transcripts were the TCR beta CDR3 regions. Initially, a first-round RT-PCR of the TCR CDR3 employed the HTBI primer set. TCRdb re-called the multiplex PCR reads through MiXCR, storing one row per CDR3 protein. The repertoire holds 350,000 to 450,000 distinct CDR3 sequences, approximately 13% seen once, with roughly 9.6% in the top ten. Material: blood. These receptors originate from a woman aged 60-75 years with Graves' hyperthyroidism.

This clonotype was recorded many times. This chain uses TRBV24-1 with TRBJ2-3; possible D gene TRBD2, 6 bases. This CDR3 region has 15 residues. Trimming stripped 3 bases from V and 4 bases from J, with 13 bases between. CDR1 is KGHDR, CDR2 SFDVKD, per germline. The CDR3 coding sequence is TGTGCCACCAGTGATATGAAACTAGCATCAGATACGCAGTATTTT. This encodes CATSDMKLASDTQYF.

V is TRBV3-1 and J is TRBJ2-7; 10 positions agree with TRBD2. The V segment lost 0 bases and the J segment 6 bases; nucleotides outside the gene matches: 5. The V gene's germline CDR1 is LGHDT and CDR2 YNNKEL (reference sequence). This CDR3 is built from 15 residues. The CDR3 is CASSQDLAGAFEQYF. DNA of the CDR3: TGTGCCAGCAGCCAAGATCTAGCGGGGGCCTTCGAGCAGTACTTC.

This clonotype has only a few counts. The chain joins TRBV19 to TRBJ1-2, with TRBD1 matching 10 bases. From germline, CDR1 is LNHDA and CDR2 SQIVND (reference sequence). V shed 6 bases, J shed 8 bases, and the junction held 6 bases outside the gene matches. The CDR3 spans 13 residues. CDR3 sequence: CASSHGQGGGYTF. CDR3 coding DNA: TGTGCCAGTAGCCATGGACAGGGGGGAGGCTACACCTTC.

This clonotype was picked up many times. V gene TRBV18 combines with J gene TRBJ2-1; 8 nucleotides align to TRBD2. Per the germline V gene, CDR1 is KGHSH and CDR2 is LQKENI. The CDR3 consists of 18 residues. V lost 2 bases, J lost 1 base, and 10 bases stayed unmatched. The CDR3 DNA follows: TGTGCCAGCTCACCATTCGCCCTAGCGGGCCTGTCCTACAATGAGCAGTTCTTC. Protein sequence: CASSPFALAGLSYNEQFF.

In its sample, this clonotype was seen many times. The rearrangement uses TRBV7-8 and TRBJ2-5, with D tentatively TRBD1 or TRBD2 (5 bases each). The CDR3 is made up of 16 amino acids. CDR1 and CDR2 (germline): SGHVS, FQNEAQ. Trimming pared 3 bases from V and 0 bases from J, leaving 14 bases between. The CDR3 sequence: CASSFRGGQNQETQYF. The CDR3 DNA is TGTGCCAGCAGCTTTCGGGGCGGGCAGAACCAAGAGACCCAGTACTTC.

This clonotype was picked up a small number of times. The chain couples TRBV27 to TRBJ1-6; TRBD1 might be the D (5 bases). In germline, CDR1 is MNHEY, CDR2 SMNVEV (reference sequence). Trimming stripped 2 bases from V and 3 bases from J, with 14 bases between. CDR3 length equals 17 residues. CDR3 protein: CASSLEGSLYYNSPLHF. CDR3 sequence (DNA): TGTGCCAGCAGTTTAGAGGGGTCACTATACTATAATTCACCCCTCCACTTT.

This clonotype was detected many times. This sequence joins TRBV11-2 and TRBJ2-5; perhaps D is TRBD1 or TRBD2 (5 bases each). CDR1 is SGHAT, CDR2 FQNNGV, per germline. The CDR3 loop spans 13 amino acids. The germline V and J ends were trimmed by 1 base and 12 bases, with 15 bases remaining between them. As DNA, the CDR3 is TGTGCCAGCAGCTTAGTCGGGGCTGACCTCAAGTACTTC. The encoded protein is CASSLVGADLKYF. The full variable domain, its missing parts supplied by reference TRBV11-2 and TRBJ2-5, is EAGVAQSPRYKIIEKRQSVAFWCNPISGHATLYWYQQILGQGPKLLIQFQNNGVVDDSQLPKDRFSAERLKGVDSTLKIQPAKLEDSAVYLCASSLVGADLKYFGPGTRLLVL.

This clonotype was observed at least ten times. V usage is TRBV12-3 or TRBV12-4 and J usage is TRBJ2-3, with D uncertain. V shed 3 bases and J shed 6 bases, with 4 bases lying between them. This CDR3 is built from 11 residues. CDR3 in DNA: TGTGCCAGCAGTTTCCTGGATACGCAGTATTTT. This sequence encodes CASSFLDTQYF.

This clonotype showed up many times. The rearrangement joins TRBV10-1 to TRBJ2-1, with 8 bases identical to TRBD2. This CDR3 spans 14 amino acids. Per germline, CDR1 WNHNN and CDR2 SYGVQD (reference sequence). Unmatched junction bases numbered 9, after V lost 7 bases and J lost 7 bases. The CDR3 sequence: CASTPGTGGNEQFF. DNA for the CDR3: TGCGCCAGCACCCCCGGGACGGGGGGGAATGAGCAGTTCTTC.

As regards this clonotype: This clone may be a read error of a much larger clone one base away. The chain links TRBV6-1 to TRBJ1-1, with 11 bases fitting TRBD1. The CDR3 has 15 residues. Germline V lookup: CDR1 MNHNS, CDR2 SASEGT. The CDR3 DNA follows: TGTGCCAGCGGTGACGGGACAGGGGGTAAAACTGAAGCTTTCTTT. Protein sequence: CASGDGTGGKTEAFF.